The source of this TCR beta chain is a study of blood T cell repertoires in COVID-19. Study context: COVID-19 samples collected from the United States, Italy and Spain covered acute and convalescent phases.

CDR3 length: 16 amino acids. The germline CDR1 and CDR2 sequences are SNHLY and FYNNEI. The J segment lost 1 base and the V segment lost 4 bases, leaving 3 bases of the junction unmatched. This clone has a single count. Per the study methods: Amplifying reference gene primers gave estimates of nucleated cell counts. The table came from immunoSEQ multiplex PCR; TCRdb's copy has only in-frame clones and leaves some out. V, J and clone size are those of that table, while D and trimming were read from the DNA. The data contain about 110,000 clones, about 85% of them singletons. Sequencing input: peripheral blood. The chain employs TRBV2 and TRBJ2-3; 12 bases agree with TRBD2. The origin of this receptor is a man aged 50 to 59 with acute or convalescent COVID-19. Here the CDR3 DNA reads TGTGCCAGCAGTGGTAGGACTAGCGGGGGCACAGATACGCAGTATTTT. Amino acids: CASSGRTSGGTDTQYF.